What follows is one TCR beta chain and its context. Its antigen is undetermined. Profiling relied on immunoSEQ multiplex PCR, and the TCRdb table lists in-frame clones only, not all of them. The sample lists some 30,000 clones; roughly 90% were seen once. This entry belongs to a study of lymphopenia after photon versus proton radiotherapy. Study-level points and caveats: Relative stability marked proton patients; photon patients lost diversity and naive cells.

The germline V and J ends were trimmed by 6 bases and 7 bases, with 21 bases remaining between them. Germline V lookup: CDR1 LNHDA, CDR2 SQIVND (reference sequence). The CDR3 is made up of 16 amino acids. This specimen was peripheral blood, taken from a patient treated with photon-based radiotherapy. The chain employs TRBV19 and TRBJ1-4; perhaps TRBD1 as D (5 bases). This TCR derives from a woman aged 45-60 years with pancreatic cancer. The CDR3 nucleotides are TGTGCCAGTAGCCCCATGATGAGGGGAGGGATTGAAAAACTGTTTTTT. It codes for CASSPMMRGGIEKLFF.